A selection of T cell receptor beta chains follows, all from one sample in a study of CD8+ T cells in alopecia areata. TCRdb's table, derived via immunoSEQ multiplex PCR, lists solely in-frame clones and lacks some. The sample lists around 190,000 clones; approximately 53% were seen once. Sequenced sample: CD8+ T cells sorted from blood. The receptor source for this set is a human donor in good health. The CDR3 runs from the conserved cysteine through the conserved F or W. The order of the fields is V gene, CDR3 protein.

TRBV9,CASSVGGKNIQYF
TRBV4-1,CASSHPGPEKRPQYF
TRBV29-1,CSVDRTDVYGYTF
TRBV5-1,CASSVTFADEQYF
TRBV6-6,CASSPSPYEQYF
TRBV4-1,CASSPYLILRPQHF
TRBV30,CAWAASGVDNEQFF
TRBV6-5,CASDTGAGDEQYF
TRBV19,CASRDSNQPQHF
TRBV27,CASSLGHEQFF
TRBV9,CASSVGGTGYTF
TRBV11-2,CASSLDLGRSMPGKHTF
TRBV4-2,CASSQQLAGGPDTQYF
TRBV4-1,CASSQVGPEDEQYF
TRBV13,CASSPRQGATEAFF
TRBV11-2,CASSQEGDEQYF
TRBV5-1,CASSLAGQGIVNTEAFF
TRBV6-5,CASSYRGGEQYF
TRBV30,CAWEPGQLYGYTF
TRBV2,CASGEGQGYQPQHF
TRBV27,CASSEQVMNTEAFF
TRBV21-1,CASSEAPRTDTQYF
TRBV15,CATSRVRTGGEALAKNIQYF
TRBV29-1,CSVGGGGSSYEQYF
TRBV15,CATSREQSIDEQFF
TRBV5-6,CASSLGANYGYTF
TRBV6-5,CASSYATNEKLFF
TRBV5-6,CASSLGTDGYTF
TRBV5-1,CASSLTGAEAFF
TRBV9,CASSELQSASEQYF
TRBV4-2,CASSQEDDMNTEAFF
TRBV7-6,CASSLAQGEETQYF
TRBV4-2,CASSSGTGNYGYTF
TRBV27,CASSHGQGYEQYF
TRBV29-1,CSVCKGGVGNEQYF
TRBV5-4,CASSQVETGRGTDTQYF
TRBV4-1,CASSQDLAGATDTQYF
TRBV5-1,CASSLARTGQSGGYTF
TRBV7-9,CASSSGGIEAFF
TRBV4-1,CASSQPGDTDTQYF
TRBV5-6,CASSSGQGSGYGYTF
TRBV5-6,CASSVPADTQYF
TRBV4-1,CASSQATPAADDTGELFF
TRBV9,CASSVTRTTEQYF
TRBV13,CASRLPGQVNSPLHF